This TCR beta chain came from a study of blood T cell repertoires in COVID-19. Background on the study: Italy, Spain and the United States were the sources of the convalescent and acute COVID-19 samples. Sources were T cells, B-cell-depleted T cells, or PBMCs; the material itself was cDNA or gDNA.

Assay used: immunoSEQ multiplex PCR; TCRdb lists only in-frame clones, some missing. This sample has approximately 210,000 clones, with about 83% found just once. Germline CDR1 KGHDR, CDR2 SFDVKD. Trimming removed 8 bases at V and 4 bases at J, with 11 bases between. CDR3 length: 13 residues. Specimen: peripheral blood. This TCR derives from a woman in her forties or fifties with active or convalescent COVID-19. The rearrangement links TRBV24-1 to TRBJ2-1; TRBD2 might be the D (6 bases). The CDR3 sequence: CATKDGGYNEQFF. The CDR3 coding sequence is TGTGCCACCAAAGACGGGGGATACAATGAGCAGTTCTTC.